The 27 T cell receptor beta chains below all came from one sample that was sequenced in a study of blood T cell repertoires in COVID-19. The protocol was immunoSEQ multiplex PCR, while the TCRdb copy is restricted to in-frame clones and leaves out a portion. Of about 320,000 clones listed, 89% are singletons. Source material: peripheral blood. Every receptor here comes from a man aged 18 to 30 who had recovered from COVID-19.

This chain connects TRBV6-6 to TRBJ1-3, with TRBD1 matching over 12 bases. V trimming: 5 bases; J trimming: 0 bases; junction bases outside the gene matches: 5. CDR1 MNHNY and CDR2 SVGAGI come from the germline V gene (reference sequence). CDR3 length: 17 residues. The CDR3 spells CASSPGDRGPSGNTIYF. The DNA for the CDR3 is TGTGCCAGCAGTCCCGGGGACAGGGGGCCCTCTGGAAACACCATATATTTT.

This sequence joins TRBV5-1 and TRBJ1-2, with TRBD1 matching over 9 bases. Germline lookup yields CDR1 SGHRS and CDR2 YFSETQ. This CDR3 region has 14 residues. With V trimmed by 0 bases and J by 5 bases, 2 bases remained unmatched. The CDR3 region is CASSLEDRGYGYTF. The CDR3 coding sequence is TGCGCCAGCAGCTTGGAGGACAGGGGATATGGCTACACCTTC.

V and J are TRBV11-2 and TRBJ2-7; 14 bases match TRBD2. V shed 4 bases, J shed 1 base, and the junction held 9 bases outside the gene matches. Looked up from germline, CDR1 is SGHAT and CDR2 is FQNNGV. The CDR3 runs to 18 residues. The CDR3 reads CASSSTWTSGRSSYEQYF. CDR3 sequence (DNA): TGTGCCAGCAGCTCTACCTGGACTAGCGGGAGGTCGTCCTACGAGCAGTACTTC.

The chain carries TRBV6-5 and TRBJ1-2; 10 bases line up with TRBD1. The V gene's germline CDR1 is MNHEY and CDR2 SVGAGI. V was pared by 7 bases and J by 0 bases, with 5 bases of the junction left unmatched. The CDR3 has 15 amino acids. Written as DNA, the CDR3 is TGTGCCAGCACTACGGGACAGGGGTCTAACTATGGCTACACCTTC. It specifies CASTTGQGSNYGYTF.

CDR3 coding DNA: TGTGCCAGCAGCTTAGATCGGGGTCAGGGGGGTGAGCAGTTCTTC. Translated: CASSLDRGQGGEQFF. This chain uses TRBV11-3 with TRBJ2-1, with D tentatively TRBD1 (7 bases). The V gene's germline CDR1 is SGHNT and CDR2 YENEEA. The CDR3 length is 15 residues. V lost 0 bases and J 9 bases, leaving 15 bases between the germline ends.

The V gene is TRBV19, the J gene TRBJ2-3; D perhaps matches TRBD2 (6 bases). V lost 5 bases to trimming and J lost 1 base, with 7 bases between them. Germline CDR1 and CDR2: LNHDA and SQIVND (reference sequence). The CDR3 runs to 13 residues. The CDR3 loop is CASSLAGTDTQYF. The CDR3 region has the DNA TGTGCCAGTAGTTTAGCGGGCACAGATACGCAGTATTTT.

The gene calls are TRBV27 and TRBJ1-1; the match to TRBD1 covers 8 bases. Germline assignment: CDR1 MNHEY and CDR2 SMNVEV (reference sequence). Trimming at V came to 4 bases and at J to 1 base, leaving 11 bases not matched to a gene. The CDR3 has 17 amino acids. The CDR3 DNA is TGTGCCAGCAGTTCAATTCAGGGGGCGCCGGGGAACACTGAAGCTTTCTTT. Its translation is CASSSIQGAPGNTEAFF.

The rearrangement links TRBV7-2 to TRBJ1-2, with a tentative D call TRBD1 (5 bases). The germline V gene has CDR1 SGHTA and CDR2 FQGNSA. V was pared by 4 bases and J by 6 bases, with 21 bases between. The CDR3 loop spans 16 amino acids. The CDR3 region has the DNA TGTGCCAGCAGCTCCTCCGGGGGGGAATGGGTCGATGGCTACACCTTC. Translating it yields CASSSSGGEWVDGYTF.

The rearrangement uses TRBV5-1 and TRBJ2-1; TRBD1 might be the D (5 bases). The CDR3 totals 16 residues. Trimming pared 4 bases from V and 5 bases from J, leaving 19 bases between. Per the germline V gene, CDR1 is SGHRS and CDR2 is YFSETQ. The chain's CDR3 is CASSTPVGQGDNEQFF. CDR3 in DNA: TGCGCCAGCAGCACACCCGTAGGGCAGGGTGACAATGAGCAGTTCTTC.

The gene calls are TRBV7-3 and TRBJ2-1; TRBD2 aligns across 15 bases. J gave up 2 bases and V 5 bases, and 7 bases lay outside the gene matches. CDR3 length: 18 amino acids. Looked up from germline, CDR1 is SGHTA and CDR2 is FQGTGA. CDR3 DNA: TGTGCCAGCAGCGAGGGACTAGCGGGGGGACTTCCCTACAATGAGCAGTTCTTC. Its protein is CASSEGLAGGLPYNEQFF.

As to this clone: The same CDR3 can be traced to other DNA sequences in this sample. V gene TRBV19 combines with J gene TRBJ1-1; 9 nucleotides match TRBD1. Per germline, CDR1 LNHDA and CDR2 SQIVND (reference sequence). This CDR3 is 14 amino acids long. J lost 4 bases, V lost 4 bases, and 4 bases had no gene match. CDR3 protein: CASSRDRESTEAFF. The CDR3 DNA is TGTGCCAGTAGTAGGGACAGGGAAAGCACTGAAGCTTTCTTT.

This chain connects TRBV27 to TRBJ2-3, with TRBD1 matching 8 bases. The CDR3 sequence is 16 residues long. Unmatched junction bases numbered 10, after V lost 2 bases and J lost 6 bases. Germline CDR1 MNHEY, CDR2 SMNVEV (reference sequence). Here the CDR3 reads CASSLLDRGGLDTQYF. In nucleotides, the CDR3 is TGTGCCAGCAGTTTACTCGACAGGGGTGGATTGGATACGCAGTATTTT.

The V and J genes are TRBV27 and TRBJ2-5; 7 bases fit TRBD1. V was clipped by 5 bases and J by 5 bases; unmatched bases: 8. The CDR3 sequence is 14 residues long. Germline V lookup: CDR1 MNHEY, CDR2 SMNVEV (reference sequence). CDR3 amino acids: CASSQPDRAETQYF. In nucleotides, the CDR3 is TGTGCCAGCAGTCAACCAGACAGGGCGGAGACCCAGTACTTC.

J is TRBJ2-2 and V is TRBV29-1; 12 bases line up with TRBD2. CDR1 and CDR2 (germline): SQVTM, ANQGSEA. The V gene end was trimmed by 7 bases and the J gene end by 6 bases; junction bases not matched to a gene: 3. The CDR3 is 13 residues long. CDR3: CSGRLAGAGELFF. Here the CDR3 DNA reads TGCAGCGGCCGACTAGCGGGAGCCGGGGAGCTGTTTTTT.

In regard to this clone: At the DNA level, this CDR3 is encoded by other sequences in the same sample as well. This chain uses TRBV19 with TRBJ1-2; the D is unclear. Trimming removed 1 base from V and 4 bases from J, with 7 bases in between. The CDR3 is 13 amino acids. Germline assignment: CDR1 LNHDA and CDR2 SQIVND (reference sequence). The CDR3 coding sequence is TGTGCCAGTAGTATAGGAGGCGGCTATGGCTACACCTTC. Protein: CASSIGGGYGYTF.

The V gene is TRBV15, the J gene TRBJ1-5; 8 bases align to TRBD1. This CDR3 has 15 residues. V dropped 5 bases and J dropped 2; count of bases not matched to a gene: 5. Germline V gene lookup returns CDR1 LNHNV and CDR2 YYDKDF (reference sequence). CDR3 residues: CATSPGGQGNQPQHF. The CDR3, as DNA: TGTGCCACCAGCCCAGGGGGACAGGGCAATCAGCCCCAGCATTTT.

The chain uses TRBV9 and TRBJ2-1; the match to TRBD1 covers 10 bases. The CDR3 sequence is 16 residues long. CDR1 is SGDLS, CDR2 YYNGEE, per germline. V lost 4 bases, J lost 5 bases, and 9 bases stayed unmatched. The CDR3 loop is CASSPRPGTGDNEQFF. The CDR3 region has the DNA TGTGCCAGCAGCCCACGTCCCGGGACAGGGGACAATGAGCAGTTCTTC.

Only one count was recorded for this clone. The chain links TRBV4-3 to TRBJ2-3; 8 nucleotides agree with TRBD1. Germline CDR1 is LGHNA and CDR2 is YSLEER. The CDR3 has 15 amino acids. J gave up 3 bases and V 3 bases, and 5 bases lay outside the gene matches. As DNA, the CDR3 is TGCGCCAGCAGCCAGGGGACAGGTGGGACAGATACGCAGTATTTT. Encoded protein: CASSQGTGGTDTQYF.

The J gene is TRBJ1-1, the V gene TRBV29-1; possibly TRBD1 for D (6 bases). The germline V gene has CDR1 SQVTM and CDR2 ANQGSEA. V lost 1 base and J 4 bases, leaving 7 bases between the germline ends. The CDR3 loop spans 12 amino acids. DNA of the CDR3: TGCAGCGTTGAAGTGGGGGCCACTGAAGCTTTCTTT. It specifies CSVEVGATEAFF.

This clone was detected a few times. The rearrangement uses TRBV5-1 and TRBJ2-7; D gene uncertain. The ends were cut back, 0 bases at V and 0 bases at J, with 10 bases in the middle. The CDR3 has 15 amino acids. The germline gives CDR1 SGHRS, CDR2 YFSETQ. This chain's CDR3 is CASSLGPGSSYEQYF. The CDR3 DNA reads TGCGCCAGCAGCTTGGGGCCAGGAAGCTCCTACGAGCAGTACTTC.

The V call is TRBV7-9, the J call TRBJ1-2; D not certain. Germline-derived CDR1 and CDR2 are SEHNR and FQNEAQ (reference sequence). V gave up 5 bases and J gave up 0 bases, with 19 bases separating them. This CDR3 is built from 17 residues. CDR3 bases: TGTGCCAGCAGCCTCCCGGTTGAGCCAACAGCTAACTATGGCTACACCTTC. Encoded protein: CASSLPVEPTANYGYTF. The whole variable domain, filled in from reference TRBV7-9 and TRBJ1-2, reads DTGVSQNPRHKITKRGQNVTFRCDPISEHNRLYWYRQTLGQGPEFLTYFQNEAQLEKSRLLSDRFSAERPKGSFSTLEIQRTEQGDSAMYLCASSLPVEPTANYGYTFGSGTRLTVV.

The J gene is TRBJ1-4, the V gene TRBV5-4, with D possibly TRBD1 on 5 matching bases. CDR1 and CDR2 (germline): SGHNT, YYREEE (reference sequence). V lost 3 bases to trimming and J lost 3 bases, with 18 bases between them. The CDR3 contains 17 residues. The DNA of the CDR3 is TGTGCCAGCAGCTCCATTCCTGGGGCGCCAGCTAATGAAAAACTGTTTTTT. It encodes CASSSIPGAPANEKLFF.

The V call is TRBV5-1, the J call TRBJ2-7; D might be TRBD1 (7 bases). V was trimmed by 4 bases and J by 2 bases, leaving 13 bases between them. The CDR3 runs to 14 residues. CDR1 SGHRS and CDR2 YFSETQ come from the germline V gene. The CDR3 coding sequence is TGCGCCAGCAGCCTGCGGGACAGTCCCTACGAGCAGTACTTC. Translating gives CASSLRDSPYEQYF.

J is TRBJ2-1 and V is TRBV7-8, with 9 bases fitting TRBD2. The V and J ends lost 1 base and 4 bases, in that order; junction bases with no gene match: 5. From germline, CDR1 is SGHVS and CDR2 FQNEAQ. This CDR3 region has 16 residues. The CDR3 DNA is TGTGCCAGCAGCTTAGTTGGGCTAGCGGGATACAATGAGCAGTTCTTC. Translating gives CASSLVGLAGYNEQFF.

The chain uses TRBV7-9 and TRBJ2-7; 8 nucleotides agree with TRBD1. Per the germline V gene, CDR1 is SEHNR and CDR2 is FQNEAQ (reference sequence). Trimming removed 5 bases from V and 0 bases from J; junction bases left unmatched: 9. This CDR3 contains 16 residues. This CDR3 is CASSPDWDRSSYEQYF. Here the CDR3 DNA reads TGTGCCAGCAGCCCAGATTGGGACAGGAGCTCCTACGAGCAGTACTTC.

The rearrangement links TRBV10-1 to TRBJ2-1; the D gene is possibly TRBD2 (5 bases). The germline V gene has CDR1 WNHNN and CDR2 SYGVQD (reference sequence). The CDR3 extends over 14 amino acids. The V end lost 5 bases, the J end lost 0 bases, and 8 bases lay between the germline ends. CDR3 DNA sequence: TGCGCCAGCAGTCCGGGAAGCTCCTACAATGAGCAGTTCTTC. This sequence encodes CASSPGSSYNEQFF.

This sequence joins TRBV30 and TRBJ2-1; D is possibly TRBD2 (6 bases). CDR1 is GTSNPN, CDR2 SVGIG, per germline (reference sequence). CDR3 length: 13 amino acids. Trimming stripped 5 bases from V and 7 bases from J, with 15 bases between. The CDR3 reads CAWSLRGGNEQFF. The CDR3 region has the DNA TGTGCCTGGTCGCTTCGTGGGGGGAATGAGCAGTTCTTC.